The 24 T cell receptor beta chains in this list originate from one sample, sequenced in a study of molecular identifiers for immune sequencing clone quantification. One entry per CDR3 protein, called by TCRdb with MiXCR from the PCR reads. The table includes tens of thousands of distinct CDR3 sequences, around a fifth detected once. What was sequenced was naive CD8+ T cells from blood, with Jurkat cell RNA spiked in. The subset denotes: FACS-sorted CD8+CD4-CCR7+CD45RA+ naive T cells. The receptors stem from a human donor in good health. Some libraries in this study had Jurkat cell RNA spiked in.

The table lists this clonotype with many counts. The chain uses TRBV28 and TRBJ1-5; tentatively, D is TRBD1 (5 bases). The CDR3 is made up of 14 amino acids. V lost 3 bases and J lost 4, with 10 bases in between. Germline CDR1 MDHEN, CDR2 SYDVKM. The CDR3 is CASSFGGTNQPQHF. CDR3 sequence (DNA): TGTGCCAGCAGTTTCGGGGGGACGAATCAGCCCCAGCATTTT.

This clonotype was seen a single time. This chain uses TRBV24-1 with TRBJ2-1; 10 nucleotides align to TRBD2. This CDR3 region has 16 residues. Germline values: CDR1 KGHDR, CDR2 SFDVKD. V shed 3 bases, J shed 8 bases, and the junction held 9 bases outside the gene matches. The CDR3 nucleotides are TGTGCCACCAGTGATGGCTCGCTAGCGGGAGATCATGAGCAGTTCTTC. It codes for CATSDGSLAGDHEQFF.

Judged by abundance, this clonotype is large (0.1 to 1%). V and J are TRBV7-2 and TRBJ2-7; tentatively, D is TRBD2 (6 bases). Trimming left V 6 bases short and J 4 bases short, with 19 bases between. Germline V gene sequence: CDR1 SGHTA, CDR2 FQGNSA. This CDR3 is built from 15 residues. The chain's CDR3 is CASSSAAGPSYEQYF. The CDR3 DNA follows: TGTGCCAGCAGTTCAGCCGCGGGACCCTCATACGAGCAGTACTTC.

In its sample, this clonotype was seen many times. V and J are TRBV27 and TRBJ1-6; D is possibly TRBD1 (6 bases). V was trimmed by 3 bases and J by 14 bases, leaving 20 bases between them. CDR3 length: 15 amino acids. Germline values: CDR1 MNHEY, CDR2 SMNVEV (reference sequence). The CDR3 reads CASSFHDRPDQALHF. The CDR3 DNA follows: TGTGCCAGCAGTTTTCACGACAGGCCCGATCAGGCCCTCCACTTT.

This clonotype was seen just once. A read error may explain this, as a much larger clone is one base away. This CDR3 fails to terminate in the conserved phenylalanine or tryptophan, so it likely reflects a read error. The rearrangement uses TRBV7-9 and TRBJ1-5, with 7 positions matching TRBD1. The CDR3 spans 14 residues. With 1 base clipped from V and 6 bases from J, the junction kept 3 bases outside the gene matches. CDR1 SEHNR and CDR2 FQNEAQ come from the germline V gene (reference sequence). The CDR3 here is CASSLEGAPQPQHL. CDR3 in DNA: TGTGCCAGCAGCTTAGAGGGGGCGCCTCAGCCCCAGCATCTT.

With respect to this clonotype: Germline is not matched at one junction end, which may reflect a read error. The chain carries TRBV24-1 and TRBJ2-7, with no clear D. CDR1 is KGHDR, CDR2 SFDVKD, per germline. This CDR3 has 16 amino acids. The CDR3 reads CATSDSTWTPSHEQYF. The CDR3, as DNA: TGTGCCACCAGTGACTCTACGTGGACCCCCTCCCACGAGCAGTACTTC.

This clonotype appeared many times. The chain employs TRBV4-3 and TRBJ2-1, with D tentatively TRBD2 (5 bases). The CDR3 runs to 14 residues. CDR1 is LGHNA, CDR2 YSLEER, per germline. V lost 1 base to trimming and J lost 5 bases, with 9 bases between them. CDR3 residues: CASSQGAGNNEQFF. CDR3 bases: TGCGCCAGCAGCCAAGGTGCGGGCAACAATGAGCAGTTCTTC.

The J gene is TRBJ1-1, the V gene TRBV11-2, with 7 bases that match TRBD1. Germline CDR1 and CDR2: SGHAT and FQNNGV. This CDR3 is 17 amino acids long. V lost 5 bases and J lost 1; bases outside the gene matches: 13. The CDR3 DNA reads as TGTGCCAGCAGCCCCGCCTGGGGGACAGTCTCGAACACTGAAGCTTTCTTT. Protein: CASSPAWGTVSNTEAFF.

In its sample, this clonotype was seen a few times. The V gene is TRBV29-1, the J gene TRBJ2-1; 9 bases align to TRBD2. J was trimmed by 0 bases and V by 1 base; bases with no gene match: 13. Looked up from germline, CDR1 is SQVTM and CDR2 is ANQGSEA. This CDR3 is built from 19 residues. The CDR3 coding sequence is TGCAGCGTTGAAGGTGTAGCTAGCGGGACCCCAAGCTCCTACAATGAGCAGTTCTTC. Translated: CSVEGVASGTPSSYNEQFF.

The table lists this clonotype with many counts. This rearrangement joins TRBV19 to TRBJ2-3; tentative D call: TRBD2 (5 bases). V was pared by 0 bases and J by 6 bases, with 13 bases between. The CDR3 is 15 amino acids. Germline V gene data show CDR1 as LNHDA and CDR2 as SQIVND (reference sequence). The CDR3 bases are TGTGCCAGTAGTATAGATCCACGAGGAGGTGATACGCAGTATTTT. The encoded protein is CASSIDPRGGDTQYF.

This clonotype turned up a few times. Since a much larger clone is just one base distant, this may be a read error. CDR3 DNA: TGCGCCGGCAGCCAAGACCCGATCGACTATAATTCACCCCTCCACTTT. The encoded protein is CAGSQDPIDYNSPLHF. The chain links TRBV4-3 to TRBJ1-6; D unclear. CDR1 and CDR2 (germline): LGHNA, YSLEER. This CDR3 region has 16 residues.

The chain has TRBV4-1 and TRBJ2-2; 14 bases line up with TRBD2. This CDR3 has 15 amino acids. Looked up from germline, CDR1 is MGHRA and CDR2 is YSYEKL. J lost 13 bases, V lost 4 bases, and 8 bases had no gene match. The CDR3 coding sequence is TGCGCCAGCAGCCCGAGACTAGCGGGAGGGTTCGTGCTGTTTTTT. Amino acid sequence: CASSPRLAGGFVLFF.

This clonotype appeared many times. The CDR3 sequence is CASSYSLGLDEKLFF. DNA of the CDR3: TGTGCCAGCAGTTACTCCCTCGGCCTGGATGAAAAACTGTTTTTT. The chain combines TRBV6-2 or TRBV6-3 with TRBJ1-4; D unresolved. Germline V lookup: CDR1 MNHEY, CDR2 SVGEGT. Trimming removed 0 bases from V and 6 bases from J, with 11 bases in between. The CDR3 is 15 residues long.

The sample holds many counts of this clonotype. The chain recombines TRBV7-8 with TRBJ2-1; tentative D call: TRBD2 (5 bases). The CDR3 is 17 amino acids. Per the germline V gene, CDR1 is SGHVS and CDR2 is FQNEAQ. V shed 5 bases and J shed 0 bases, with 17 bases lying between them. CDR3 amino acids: CASSHLTILSSYNEQFF. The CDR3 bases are TGTGCCAGCAGCCACCTGACTATTCTGAGCTCCTACAATGAGCAGTTCTTC.

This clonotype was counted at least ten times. The CDR3 protein is CASSPLGVGYEQYF. The CDR3 nucleotides are TGTGCCAGCAGCCCCCTCGGTGTAGGCTACGAGCAGTACTTC. The chain has TRBV11-2 and TRBJ2-7, with D unclear. Germline V lookup: CDR1 SGHAT, CDR2 FQNNGV. V was cut by 5 bases and J by 3 bases, with 14 bases left in between. The CDR3 covers 14 residues.

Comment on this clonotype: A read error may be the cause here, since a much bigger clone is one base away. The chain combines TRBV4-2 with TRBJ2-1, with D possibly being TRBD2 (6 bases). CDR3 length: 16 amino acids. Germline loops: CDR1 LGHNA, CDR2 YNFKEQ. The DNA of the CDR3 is TGTGCCAGCAGCCAAGATGCCGGGAGCTCCTACAATGAGCAGTCCTTC. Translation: CASSQDAGSSYNEQSF.

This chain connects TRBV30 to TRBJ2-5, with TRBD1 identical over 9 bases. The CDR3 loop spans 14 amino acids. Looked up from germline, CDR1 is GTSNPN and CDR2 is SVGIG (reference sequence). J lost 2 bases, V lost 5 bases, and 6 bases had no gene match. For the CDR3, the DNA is TGTGCCTGGGATACCGGGACAGGGCAAGAGACCCAGTACTTC. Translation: CAWDTGTGQETQYF.

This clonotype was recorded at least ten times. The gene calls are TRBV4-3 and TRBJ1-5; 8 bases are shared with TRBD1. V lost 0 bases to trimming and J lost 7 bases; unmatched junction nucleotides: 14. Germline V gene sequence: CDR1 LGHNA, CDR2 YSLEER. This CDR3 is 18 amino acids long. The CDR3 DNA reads TGCGCCAGCAGCCAAGATCGCCAGGGGGCATTGAGGGGGCAGCCCCAGCATTTT. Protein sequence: CASSQDRQGALRGQPQHF.

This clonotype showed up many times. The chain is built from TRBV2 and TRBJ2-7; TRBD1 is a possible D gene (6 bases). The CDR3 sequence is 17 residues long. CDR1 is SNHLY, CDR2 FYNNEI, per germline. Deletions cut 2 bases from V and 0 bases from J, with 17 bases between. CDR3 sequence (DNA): TGTGCCAGCAGTGAAAGGAGAGGGGGTAGGAGCTCCTACGAGCAGTACTTC. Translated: CASSERRGGRSSYEQYF. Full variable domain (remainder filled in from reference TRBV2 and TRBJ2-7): EPEVTQTPSHQVTQMGQEVILRCVPISNHLYFYWYRQILGQKVEFLVSFYNNEISEKSEIFDDQFSVERPDGSNFTLKIRSTKLEDSAMYFCASSERRGGRSSYEQYFGPGTRLTVT.

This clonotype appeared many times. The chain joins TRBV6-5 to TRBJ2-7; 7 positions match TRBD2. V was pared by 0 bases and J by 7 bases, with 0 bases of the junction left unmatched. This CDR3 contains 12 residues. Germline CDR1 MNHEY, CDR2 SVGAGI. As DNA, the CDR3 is TGTGCCAGCAGTTACTCCGGGGGGGAGCAGTACTTC. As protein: CASSYSGGEQYF.

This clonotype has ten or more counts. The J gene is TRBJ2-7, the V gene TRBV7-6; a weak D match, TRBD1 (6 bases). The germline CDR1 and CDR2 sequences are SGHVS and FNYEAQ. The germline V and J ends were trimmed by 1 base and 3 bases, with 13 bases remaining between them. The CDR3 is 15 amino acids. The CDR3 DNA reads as TGTGCCAGCAGCTTAGAGGGGGTTCCAGTCTACGAGCAGTACTTC. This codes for CASSLEGVPVYEQYF. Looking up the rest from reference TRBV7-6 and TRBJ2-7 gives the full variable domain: GAGVSQSPRYKVTKRGQDVALRCDPISGHVSLYWYRQALGQGPEFLTYFNYEAQQDKSGLPNDRFSAERPEGSISTLTIQRTEQRDSAMYRCASSLEGVPVYEQYFGPGTRLTVT.

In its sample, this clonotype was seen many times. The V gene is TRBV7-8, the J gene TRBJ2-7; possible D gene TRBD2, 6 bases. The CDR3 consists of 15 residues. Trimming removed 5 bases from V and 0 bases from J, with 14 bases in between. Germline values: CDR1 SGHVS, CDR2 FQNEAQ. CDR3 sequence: CASSLSGWPSYEQYF. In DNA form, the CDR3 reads TGTGCCAGCAGCCTAAGCGGGTGGCCCTCCTACGAGCAGTACTTC.

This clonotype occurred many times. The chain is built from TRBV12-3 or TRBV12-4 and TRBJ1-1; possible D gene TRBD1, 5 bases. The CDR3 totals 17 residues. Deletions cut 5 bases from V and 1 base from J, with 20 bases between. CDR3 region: CASSPVAGRSENTEAFF. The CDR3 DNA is TGTGCCAGCAGTCCCGTGGCAGGGCGATCCGAGAACACTGAAGCTTTCTTT.

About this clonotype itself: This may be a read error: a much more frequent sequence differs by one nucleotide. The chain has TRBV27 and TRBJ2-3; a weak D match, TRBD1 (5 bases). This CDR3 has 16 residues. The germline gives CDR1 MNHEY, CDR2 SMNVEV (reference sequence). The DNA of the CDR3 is TGTGCCGGCAGTTTAATAGCAGGGTTAGTGGGAGATACGCAGTATTTT. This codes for CAGSLIAGLVGDTQYF.